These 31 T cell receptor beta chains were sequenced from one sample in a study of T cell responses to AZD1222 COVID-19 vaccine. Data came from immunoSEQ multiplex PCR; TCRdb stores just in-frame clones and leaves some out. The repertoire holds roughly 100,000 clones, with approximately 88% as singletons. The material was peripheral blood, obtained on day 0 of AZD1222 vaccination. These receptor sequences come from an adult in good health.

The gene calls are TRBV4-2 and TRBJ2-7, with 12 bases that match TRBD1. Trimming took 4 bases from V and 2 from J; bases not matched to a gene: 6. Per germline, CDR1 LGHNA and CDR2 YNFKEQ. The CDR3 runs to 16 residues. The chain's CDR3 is CASSLEGQGAPYEQYF. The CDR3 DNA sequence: TGTGCCAGCAGCCTCGAGGGACAGGGGGCCCCCTACGAGCAGTACTTC.

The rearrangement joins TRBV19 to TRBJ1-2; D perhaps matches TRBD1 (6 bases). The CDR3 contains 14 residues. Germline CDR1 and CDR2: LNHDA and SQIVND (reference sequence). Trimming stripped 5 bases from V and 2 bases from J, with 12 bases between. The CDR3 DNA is TGTGCCAGTAGTCGGGGAGGGGGGAACTATGGCTACACCTTC. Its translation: CASSRGGGNYGYTF.

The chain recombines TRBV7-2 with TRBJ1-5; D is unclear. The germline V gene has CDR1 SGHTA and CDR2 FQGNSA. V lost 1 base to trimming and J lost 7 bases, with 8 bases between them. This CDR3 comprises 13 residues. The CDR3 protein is CASSLGRVQPQHF. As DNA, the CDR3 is TGTGCCAGCAGCTTAGGGCGGGTCCAGCCCCAGCATTTT.

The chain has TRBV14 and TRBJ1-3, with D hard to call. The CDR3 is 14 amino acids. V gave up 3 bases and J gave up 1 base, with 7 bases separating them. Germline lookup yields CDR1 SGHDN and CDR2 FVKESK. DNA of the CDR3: TGTGCCAGCAGCCAGTGGGTATCTGGAAACACCATATATTTT. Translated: CASSQWVSGNTIYF.

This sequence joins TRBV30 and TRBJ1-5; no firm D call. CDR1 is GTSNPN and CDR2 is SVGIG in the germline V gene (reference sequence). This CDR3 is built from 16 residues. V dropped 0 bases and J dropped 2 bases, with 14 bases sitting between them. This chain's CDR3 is CAWSVFTGVGNQPQHF. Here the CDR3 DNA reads TGTGCCTGGAGTGTATTCACCGGAGTGGGCAATCAGCCCCAGCATTTT.

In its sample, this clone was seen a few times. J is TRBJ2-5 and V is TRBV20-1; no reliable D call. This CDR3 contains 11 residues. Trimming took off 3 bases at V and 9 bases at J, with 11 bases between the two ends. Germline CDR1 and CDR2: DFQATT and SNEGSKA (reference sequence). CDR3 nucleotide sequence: TGCAGTGCTAGCAATACCGGGCCCCAGTACTTC. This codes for CSASNTGPQYF.

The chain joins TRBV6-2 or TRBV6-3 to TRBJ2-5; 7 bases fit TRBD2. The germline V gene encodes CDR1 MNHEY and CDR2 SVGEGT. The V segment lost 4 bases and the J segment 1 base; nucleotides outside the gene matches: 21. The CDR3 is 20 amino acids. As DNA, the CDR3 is TGTGCCAGCAGTTCCCCGGTAAGGGACTATACTTTCAAAACCCAAGAGACCCAGTACTTC. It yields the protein CASSSPVRDYTFKTQETQYF.

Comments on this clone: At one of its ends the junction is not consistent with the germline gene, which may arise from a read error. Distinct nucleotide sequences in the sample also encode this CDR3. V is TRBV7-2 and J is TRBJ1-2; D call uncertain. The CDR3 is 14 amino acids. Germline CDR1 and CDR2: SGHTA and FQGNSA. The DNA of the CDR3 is TGTGCCAGTAGCTTAGATGGATTTAACTATGGCTACACCTTC. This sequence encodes CASSLDGFNYGYTF.

This CDR3 is CASSFATTGGNTGELFF. The CDR3, as DNA: TGTGCCAGCAGCTTCGCGACGACAGGGGGGAACACCGGGGAGCTGTTTTTT. V gene TRBV7-3 combines with J gene TRBJ2-2, with TRBD1 matching 9 bases. Unmatched junction bases numbered 6, after V lost 3 bases and J lost 1 base. Germline lookup yields CDR1 SGHTA and CDR2 FQGTGA. The CDR3 sequence is 17 residues long.

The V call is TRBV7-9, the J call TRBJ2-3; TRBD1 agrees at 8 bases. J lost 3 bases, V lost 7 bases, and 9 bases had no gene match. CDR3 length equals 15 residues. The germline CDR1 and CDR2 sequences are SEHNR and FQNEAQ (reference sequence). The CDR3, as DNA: TGTGCCAGCAAGACGATCCAGGGGGCAACAGATACGCAGTATTTT. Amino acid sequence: CASKTIQGATDTQYF.

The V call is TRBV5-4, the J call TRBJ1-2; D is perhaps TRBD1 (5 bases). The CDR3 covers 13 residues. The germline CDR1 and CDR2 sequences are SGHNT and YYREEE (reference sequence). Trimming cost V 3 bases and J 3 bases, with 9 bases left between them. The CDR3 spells CASSSDSYYGYTF. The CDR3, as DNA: TGTGCCAGCAGCTCAGACAGCTACTATGGCTACACCTTC.

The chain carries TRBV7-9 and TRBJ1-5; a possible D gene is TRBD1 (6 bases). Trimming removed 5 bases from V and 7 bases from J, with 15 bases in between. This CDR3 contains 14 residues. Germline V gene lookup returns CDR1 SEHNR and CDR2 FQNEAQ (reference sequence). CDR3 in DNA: TGTGCCAGCAGCCGGGGACACCAGGGCCAGCCCCAGCATTTT. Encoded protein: CASSRGHQGQPQHF.

The CDR3 loop is CAISGSGPNEQFF. In DNA, the CDR3 is TGTGCCATCAGTGGTTCCGGGCCTAATGAGCAGTTCTTC. The chain is built from TRBV10-3 and TRBJ2-1; no firm D call. V lost 4 bases and J lost 7, with 11 bases in between. This CDR3 comprises 13 residues. From germline, CDR1 is ENHRY and CDR2 SYGVKD.

The CDR3 DNA follows: TGTGCCAGCAGCTTTCCGGTGAACACTGAAGCTTTCTTT. This gives the protein CASSFPVNTEAFF. The rearrangement links TRBV7-2 to TRBJ1-1; D is unresolved. Trimming shortened V by 3 bases and J by 0 bases, and 5 bases separated the two germline ends. CDR3 length equals 13 residues. The V gene's germline CDR1 is SGHTA and CDR2 FQGNSA. The full variable domain, in which reference TRBV7-2 and TRBJ1-1 provide the parts outside the CDR3, is GAGVSQSPSNKVTEKGKDVELRCDPISGHTALYWYRQSLGQGLEFLIYFQGNSAPDKSGLPSDRFSAERTGGSVSTLTIQRTQQEDSAVYLCASSFPVNTEAFFGQGTRLTVV.

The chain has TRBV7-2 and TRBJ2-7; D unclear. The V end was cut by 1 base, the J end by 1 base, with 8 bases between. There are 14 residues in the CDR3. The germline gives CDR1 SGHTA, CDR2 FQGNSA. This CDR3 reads CASSLVGLSYEQYF. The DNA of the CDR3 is TGTGCCAGCAGCTTAGTAGGGCTGTCCTACGAGCAGTACTTC.

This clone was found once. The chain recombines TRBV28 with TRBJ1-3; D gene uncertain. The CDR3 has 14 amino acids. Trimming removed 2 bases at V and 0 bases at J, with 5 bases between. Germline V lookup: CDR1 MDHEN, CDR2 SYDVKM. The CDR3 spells CASSLMRSGNTIYF. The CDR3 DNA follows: TGTGCCAGCAGTTTAATGCGCTCTGGAAACACCATATATTTT.

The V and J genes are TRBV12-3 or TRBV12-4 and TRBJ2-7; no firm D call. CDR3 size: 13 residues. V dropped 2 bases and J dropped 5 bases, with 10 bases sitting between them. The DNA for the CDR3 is TGTGCCAGCAGTTTAAGGATAGGTGACGAGCAGTACTTC. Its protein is CASSLRIGDEQYF.

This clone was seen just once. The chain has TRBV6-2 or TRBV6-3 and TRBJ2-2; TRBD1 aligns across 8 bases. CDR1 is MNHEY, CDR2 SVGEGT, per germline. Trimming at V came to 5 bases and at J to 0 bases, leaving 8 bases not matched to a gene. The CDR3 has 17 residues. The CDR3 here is CASSRTTGATNTGELFF. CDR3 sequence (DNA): TGTGCCAGCAGTCGGACGACAGGGGCCACGAACACCGGGGAGCTGTTTTTT.

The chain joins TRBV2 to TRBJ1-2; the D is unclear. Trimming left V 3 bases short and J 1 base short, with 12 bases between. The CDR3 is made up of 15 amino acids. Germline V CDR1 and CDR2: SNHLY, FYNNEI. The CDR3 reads CASSETTLNNYGYTF. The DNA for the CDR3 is TGTGCCAGCAGTGAGACGACACTGAATAACTATGGCTACACCTTC.

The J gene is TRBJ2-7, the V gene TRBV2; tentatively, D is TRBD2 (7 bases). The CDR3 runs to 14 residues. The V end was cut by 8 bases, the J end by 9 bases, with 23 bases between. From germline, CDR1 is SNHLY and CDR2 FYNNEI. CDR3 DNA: TGTGCCAGCTTCCCTCCGGGGGGCGTGGATCCGCAGTACTTC. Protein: CASFPPGGVDPQYF.

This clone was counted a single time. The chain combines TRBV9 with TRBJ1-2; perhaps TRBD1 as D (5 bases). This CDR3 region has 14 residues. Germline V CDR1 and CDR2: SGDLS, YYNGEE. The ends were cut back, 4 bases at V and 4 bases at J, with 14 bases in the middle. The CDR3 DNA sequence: TGTGCCAGCAGCATCAACCGGGACGCCTATGGCTACACCTTC. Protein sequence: CASSINRDAYGYTF.

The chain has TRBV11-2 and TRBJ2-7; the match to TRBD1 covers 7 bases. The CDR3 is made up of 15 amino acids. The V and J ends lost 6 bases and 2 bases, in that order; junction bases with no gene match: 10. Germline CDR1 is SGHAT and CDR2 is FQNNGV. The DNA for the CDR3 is TGTGCCAGCAGGGACCCAACAGGGGCGGCCTACGAGCAGTACTTC. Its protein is CASRDPTGAAYEQYF.

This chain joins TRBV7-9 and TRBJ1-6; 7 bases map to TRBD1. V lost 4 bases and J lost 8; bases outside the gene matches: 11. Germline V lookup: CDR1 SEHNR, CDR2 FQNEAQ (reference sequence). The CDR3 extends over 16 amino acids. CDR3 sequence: CASSYSRGVLDSPLHF. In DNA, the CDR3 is TGTGCCAGCAGCTATAGCAGGGGGGTCCTTGATTCACCCCTCCACTTT.

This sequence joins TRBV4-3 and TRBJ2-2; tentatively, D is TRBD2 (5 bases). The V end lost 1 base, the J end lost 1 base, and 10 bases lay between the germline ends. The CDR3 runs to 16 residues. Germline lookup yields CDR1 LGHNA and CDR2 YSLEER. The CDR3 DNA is TGCGCCAGCAGCCAAGCTGGAGCGGTGAACACCGGGGAGCTGTTTTTT. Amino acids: CASSQAGAVNTGELFF.

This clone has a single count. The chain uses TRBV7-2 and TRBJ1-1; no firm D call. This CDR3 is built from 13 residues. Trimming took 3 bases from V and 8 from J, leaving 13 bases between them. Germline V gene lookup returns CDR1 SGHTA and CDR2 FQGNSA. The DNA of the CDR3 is TGTGCCAGCAGCTTTCGAGGTAGTACGGAAGCTTTCTTT. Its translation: CASSFRGSTEAFF.

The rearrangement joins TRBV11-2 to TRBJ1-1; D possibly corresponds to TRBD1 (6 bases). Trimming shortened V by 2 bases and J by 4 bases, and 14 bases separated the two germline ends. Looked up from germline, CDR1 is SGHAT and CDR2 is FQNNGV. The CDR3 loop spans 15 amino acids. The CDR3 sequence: CASSLPGQGFTEAFF. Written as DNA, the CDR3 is TGTGCCAGCAGCTTACCGGGACAAGGGTTCACTGAAGCTTTCTTT. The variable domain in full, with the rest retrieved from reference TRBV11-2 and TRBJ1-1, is EAGVAQSPRYKIIEKRQSVAFWCNPISGHATLYWYQQILGQGPKLLIQFQNNGVVDDSQLPKDRFSAERLKGVDSTLKIQPAKLEDSAVYLCASSLPGQGFTEAFFGQGTRLTVV.

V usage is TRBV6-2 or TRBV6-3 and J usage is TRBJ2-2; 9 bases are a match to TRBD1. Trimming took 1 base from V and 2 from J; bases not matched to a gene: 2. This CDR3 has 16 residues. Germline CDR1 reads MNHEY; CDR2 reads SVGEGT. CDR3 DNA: TGTGCCAGCAGTTACTTGGGACAGGGAAACACCGGGGAGCTGTTTTTT. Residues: CASSYLGQGNTGELFF.

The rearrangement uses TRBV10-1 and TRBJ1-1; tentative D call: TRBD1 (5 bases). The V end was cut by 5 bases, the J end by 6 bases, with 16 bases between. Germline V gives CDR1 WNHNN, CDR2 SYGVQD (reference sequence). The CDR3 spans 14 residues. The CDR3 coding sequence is TGCGCCAGCAGTAATAGGGGCGGCGCATCTGAAGCTTTCTTT. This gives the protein CASSNRGGASEAFF.

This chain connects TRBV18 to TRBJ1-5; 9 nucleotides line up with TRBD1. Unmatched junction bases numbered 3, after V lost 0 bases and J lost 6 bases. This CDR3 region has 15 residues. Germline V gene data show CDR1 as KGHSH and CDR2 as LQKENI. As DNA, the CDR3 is TGTGCCAGCTCACCACCGGGACAGGGTTCTCAGCCCCAGCATTTT. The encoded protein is CASSPPGQGSQPQHF.

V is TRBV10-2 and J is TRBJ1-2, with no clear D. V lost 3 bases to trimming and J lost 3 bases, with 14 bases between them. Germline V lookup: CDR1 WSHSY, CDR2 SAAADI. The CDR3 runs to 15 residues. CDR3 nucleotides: TGCGCCAGCAGTGAATCGGTGGGTTGGCACTATGGCTACACCTTC. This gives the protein CASSESVGWHYGYTF.

The CDR3 protein is CASSLREQFF. The DNA for the CDR3 is TGTGCCAGCAGTTTAAGAGAGCAGTTCTTC. V is TRBV28 and J is TRBJ2-1; D ambiguous. Germline V gives CDR1 MDHEN, CDR2 SYDVKM. V was trimmed by 2 bases and J by 10 bases, leaving 3 bases between them. The CDR3 spans 10 residues.